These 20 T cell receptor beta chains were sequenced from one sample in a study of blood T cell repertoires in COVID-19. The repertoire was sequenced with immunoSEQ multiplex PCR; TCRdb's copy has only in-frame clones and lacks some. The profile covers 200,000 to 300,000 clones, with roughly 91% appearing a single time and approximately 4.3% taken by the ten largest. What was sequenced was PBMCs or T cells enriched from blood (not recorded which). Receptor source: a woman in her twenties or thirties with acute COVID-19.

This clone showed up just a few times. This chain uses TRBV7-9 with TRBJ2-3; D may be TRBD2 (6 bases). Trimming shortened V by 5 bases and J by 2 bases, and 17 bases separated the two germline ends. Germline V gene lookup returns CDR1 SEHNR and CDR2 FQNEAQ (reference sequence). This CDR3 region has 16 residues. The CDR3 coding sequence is TGTGCCAGCAGCCCAGCGGGCCGGGTTACCACAGATACGCAGTATTTT. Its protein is CASSPAGRVTTDTQYF.

CDR3 coding DNA: TGCAGTGCTAGTGGGGGACAGGGGGCCGGTTCACCCCTCCACTTT. Translated, it gives CSASGGQGAGSPLHF. The chain recombines TRBV20-1 with TRBJ1-6, with 12 bases that match TRBD1. With V trimmed by 3 bases and J by 9 bases, 6 bases remained unmatched. Germline CDR1 reads DFQATT; CDR2 reads SNEGSKA (reference sequence). The CDR3 extends over 15 amino acids.

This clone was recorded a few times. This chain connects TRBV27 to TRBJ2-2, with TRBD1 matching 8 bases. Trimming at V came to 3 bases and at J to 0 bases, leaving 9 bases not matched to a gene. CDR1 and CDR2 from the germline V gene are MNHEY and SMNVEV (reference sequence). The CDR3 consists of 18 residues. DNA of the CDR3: TGTGCCAGCAGTTTGCCCATCCCGGGACAGGCGAACACCGGGGAGCTGTTTTTT. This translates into CASSLPIPGQANTGELFF.

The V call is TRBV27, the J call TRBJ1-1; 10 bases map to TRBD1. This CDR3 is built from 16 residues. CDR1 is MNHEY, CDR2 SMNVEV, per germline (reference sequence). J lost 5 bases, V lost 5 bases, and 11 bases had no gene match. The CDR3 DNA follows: TGTGCCAGCAGTCCCAGGAGACAGGGGGCTATGACTGAAGCTTTCTTT. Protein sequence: CASSPRRQGAMTEAFF.

CDR3: CATGGRNYGYTF. In DNA, the CDR3 is TGTGCCACCGGGGGGAGGAACTATGGCTACACCTTC. The V and J genes are TRBV19 and TRBJ1-2; a possible D gene is TRBD1 (5 bases). Germline values: CDR1 LNHDA, CDR2 SQIVND (reference sequence). The CDR3 spans 12 residues. V lost 10 bases, J lost 2 bases, and 11 bases lay in between.

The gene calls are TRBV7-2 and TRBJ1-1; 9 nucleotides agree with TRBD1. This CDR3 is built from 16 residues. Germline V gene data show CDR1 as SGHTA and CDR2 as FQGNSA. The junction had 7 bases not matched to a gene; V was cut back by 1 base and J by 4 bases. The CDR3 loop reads CASSLDRDRVGTEAFF. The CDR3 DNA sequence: TGTGCCAGCAGCTTAGACCGGGACAGGGTGGGCACTGAAGCTTTCTTT.

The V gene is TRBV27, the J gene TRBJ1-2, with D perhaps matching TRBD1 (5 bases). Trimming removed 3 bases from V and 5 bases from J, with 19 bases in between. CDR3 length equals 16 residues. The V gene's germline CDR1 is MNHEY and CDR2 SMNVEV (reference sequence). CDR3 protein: CASSFIGVRSGYGYTF. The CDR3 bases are TGTGCCAGCAGTTTCATAGGGGTTAGGAGTGGTTATGGCTACACCTTC.

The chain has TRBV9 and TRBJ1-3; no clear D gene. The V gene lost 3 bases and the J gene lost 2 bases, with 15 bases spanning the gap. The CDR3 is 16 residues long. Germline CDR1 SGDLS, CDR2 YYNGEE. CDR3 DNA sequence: TGTGCCAGCAGCGCGTCAATGGGGAGGGCTGGAAACACCATATATTTT. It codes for CASSASMGRAGNTIYF.

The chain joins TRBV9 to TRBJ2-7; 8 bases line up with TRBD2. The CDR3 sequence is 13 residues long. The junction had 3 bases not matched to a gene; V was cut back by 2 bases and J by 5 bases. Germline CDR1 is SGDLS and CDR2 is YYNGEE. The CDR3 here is CASSVAGGDEQYF. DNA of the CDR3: TGTGCCAGCAGCGTTGCGGGGGGCGACGAGCAGTACTTC.

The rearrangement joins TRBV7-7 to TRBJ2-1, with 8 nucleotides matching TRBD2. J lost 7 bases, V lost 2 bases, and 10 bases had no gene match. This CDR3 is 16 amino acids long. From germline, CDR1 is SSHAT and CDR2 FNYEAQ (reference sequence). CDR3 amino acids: CASSLRVSGASNEQFF. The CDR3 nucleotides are TGTGCCAGCAGCTTAAGGGTTAGCGGGGCGTCGAATGAGCAGTTCTTC.

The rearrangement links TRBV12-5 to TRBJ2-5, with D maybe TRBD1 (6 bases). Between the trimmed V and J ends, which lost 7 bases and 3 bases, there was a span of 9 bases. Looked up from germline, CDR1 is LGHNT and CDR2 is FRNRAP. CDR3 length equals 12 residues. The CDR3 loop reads CASEAGEETQYF. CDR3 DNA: TGTGCTAGTGAGGCAGGGGAAGAGACCCAGTACTTC.

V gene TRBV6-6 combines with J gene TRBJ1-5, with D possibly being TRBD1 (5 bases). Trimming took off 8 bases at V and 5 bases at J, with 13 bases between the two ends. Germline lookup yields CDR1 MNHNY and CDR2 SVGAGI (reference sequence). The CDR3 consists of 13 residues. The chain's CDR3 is CASRRVVDQPQHF. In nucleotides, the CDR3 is TGTGCCAGCCGCAGGGTTGTGGATCAGCCCCAGCATTTT.

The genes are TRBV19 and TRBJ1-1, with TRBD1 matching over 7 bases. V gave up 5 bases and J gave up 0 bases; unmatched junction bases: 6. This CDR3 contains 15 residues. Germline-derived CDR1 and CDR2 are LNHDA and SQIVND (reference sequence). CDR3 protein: CASSDRALMNTEAFF. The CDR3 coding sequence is TGTGCCAGTAGTGACAGGGCACTCATGAACACTGAAGCTTTCTTT.

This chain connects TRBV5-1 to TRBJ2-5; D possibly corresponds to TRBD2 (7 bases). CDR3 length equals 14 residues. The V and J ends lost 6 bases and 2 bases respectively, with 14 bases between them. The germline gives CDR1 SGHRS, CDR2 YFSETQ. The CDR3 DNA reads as TGCGCCAGCACGGGGGGCCCCATACAAGAGACCCAGTACTTC. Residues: CASTGGPIQETQYF.

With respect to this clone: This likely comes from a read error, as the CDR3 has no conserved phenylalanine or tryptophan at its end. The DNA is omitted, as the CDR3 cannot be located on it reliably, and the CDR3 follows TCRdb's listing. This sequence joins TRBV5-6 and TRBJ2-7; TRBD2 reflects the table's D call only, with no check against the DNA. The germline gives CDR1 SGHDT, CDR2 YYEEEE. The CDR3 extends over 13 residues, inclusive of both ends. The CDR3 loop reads CASSRGLAGASVR.

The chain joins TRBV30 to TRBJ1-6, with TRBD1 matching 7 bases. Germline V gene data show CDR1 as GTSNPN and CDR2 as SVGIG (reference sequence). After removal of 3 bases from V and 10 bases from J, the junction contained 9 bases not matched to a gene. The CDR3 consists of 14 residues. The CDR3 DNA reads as TGTGCCTGGAGACGACAGGGTGTGGGGTCACCCCTCCACTTT. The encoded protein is CAWRRQGVGSPLHF.

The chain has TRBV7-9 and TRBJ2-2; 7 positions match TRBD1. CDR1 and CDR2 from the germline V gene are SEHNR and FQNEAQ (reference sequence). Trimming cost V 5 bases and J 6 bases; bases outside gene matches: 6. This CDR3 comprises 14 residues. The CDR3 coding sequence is TGTGCCAGCAGCCGGGACAGCAGCCCCGGGGAGCTGTTTTTT. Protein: CASSRDSSPGELFF.

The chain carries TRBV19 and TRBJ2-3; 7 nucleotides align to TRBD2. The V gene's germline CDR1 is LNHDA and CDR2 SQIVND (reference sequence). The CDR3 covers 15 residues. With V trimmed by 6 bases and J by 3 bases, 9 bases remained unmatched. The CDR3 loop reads CASSRQRGETDTQYF. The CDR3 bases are TGTGCCAGTAGCAGGCAGCGGGGTGAGACAGATACGCAGTATTTT.

The CDR3 nucleotides are TGTGCCAGCAGCTTTGTCCCGTTGGACGGGGAGGAAGCTTTCTTT. Encoded protein: CASSFVPLDGEEAFF. The chain links TRBV14 to TRBJ1-1; D remains unclear. V lost 5 bases and J lost 8, with 21 bases in between. The CDR3 is 15 amino acids. Germline V CDR1 and CDR2: SGHDN, FVKESK.

CDR3 bases: TGTGCCAGCAGCCCCGACCACAGACAGGGTCGCTATGGCTACACCTTC. This gives the protein CASSPDHRQGRYGYTF. The chain links TRBV7-9 to TRBJ1-2; TRBD1 matches at 7 bases. This CDR3 comprises 16 residues. CDR1 SEHNR and CDR2 FQNEAQ come from the germline V gene (reference sequence). The trim removed 5 bases at V and 4 bases at J, leaving 13 bases unmatched.